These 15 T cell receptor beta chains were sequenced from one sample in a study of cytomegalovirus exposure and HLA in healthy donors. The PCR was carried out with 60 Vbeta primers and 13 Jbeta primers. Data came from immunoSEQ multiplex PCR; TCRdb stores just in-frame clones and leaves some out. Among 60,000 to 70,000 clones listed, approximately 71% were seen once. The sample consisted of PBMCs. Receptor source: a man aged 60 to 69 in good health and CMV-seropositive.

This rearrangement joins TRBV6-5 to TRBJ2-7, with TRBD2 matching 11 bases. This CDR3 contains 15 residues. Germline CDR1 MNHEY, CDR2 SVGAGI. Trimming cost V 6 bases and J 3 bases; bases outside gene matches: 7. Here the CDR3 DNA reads TGTGCCAGCAGAACCGCCGGGACTAGCGGCTACGAGCAGTACTTC. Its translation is CASRTAGTSGYEQYF.

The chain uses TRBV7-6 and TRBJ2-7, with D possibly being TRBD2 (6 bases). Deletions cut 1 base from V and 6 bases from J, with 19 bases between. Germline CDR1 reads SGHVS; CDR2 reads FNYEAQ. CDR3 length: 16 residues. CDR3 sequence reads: CASSLVRPGVQGEQYF. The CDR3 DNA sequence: TGTGCCAGCAGCTTAGTTCGACCGGGAGTTCAAGGCGAGCAGTACTTC.

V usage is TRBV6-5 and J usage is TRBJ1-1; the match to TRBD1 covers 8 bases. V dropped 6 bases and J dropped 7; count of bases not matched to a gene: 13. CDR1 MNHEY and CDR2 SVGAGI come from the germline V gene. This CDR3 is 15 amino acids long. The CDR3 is CASRKTGDGWGEAFF. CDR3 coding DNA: TGTGCCAGCAGAAAGACAGGGGACGGGTGGGGTGAAGCTTTCTTT.

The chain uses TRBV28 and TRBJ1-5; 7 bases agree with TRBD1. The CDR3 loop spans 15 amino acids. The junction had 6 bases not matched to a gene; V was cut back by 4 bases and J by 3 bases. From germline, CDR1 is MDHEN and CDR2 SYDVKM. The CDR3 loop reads CASSYQGGDNQPQHF. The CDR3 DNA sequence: TGTGCCAGCAGTTACCAGGGGGGAGACAATCAGCCCCAGCATTTT.

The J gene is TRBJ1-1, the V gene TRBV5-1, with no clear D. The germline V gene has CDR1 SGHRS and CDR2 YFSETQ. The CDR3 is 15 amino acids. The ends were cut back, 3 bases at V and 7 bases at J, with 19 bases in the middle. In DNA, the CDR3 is TGCGCCAGCAGCTGGGAGGGTCTGGGTCGGAGTGAAGCTTTCTTT. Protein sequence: CASSWEGLGRSEAFF.

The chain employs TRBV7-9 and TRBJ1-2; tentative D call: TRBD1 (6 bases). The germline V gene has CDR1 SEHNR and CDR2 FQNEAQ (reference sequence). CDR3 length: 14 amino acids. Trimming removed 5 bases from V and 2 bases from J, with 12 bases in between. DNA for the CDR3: TGTGCCAGCAGCCAAACCGACAGGAACTATGGCTACACCTTC. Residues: CASSQTDRNYGYTF.

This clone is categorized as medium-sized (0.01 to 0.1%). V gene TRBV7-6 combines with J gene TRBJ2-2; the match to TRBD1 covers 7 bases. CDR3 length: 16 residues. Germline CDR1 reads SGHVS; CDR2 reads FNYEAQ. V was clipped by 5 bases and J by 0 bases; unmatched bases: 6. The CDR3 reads CASSDPGQSNTGELFF. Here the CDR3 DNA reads TGTGCCAGCAGCGATCCGGGACAGTCGAACACCGGGGAGCTGTTTTTT.

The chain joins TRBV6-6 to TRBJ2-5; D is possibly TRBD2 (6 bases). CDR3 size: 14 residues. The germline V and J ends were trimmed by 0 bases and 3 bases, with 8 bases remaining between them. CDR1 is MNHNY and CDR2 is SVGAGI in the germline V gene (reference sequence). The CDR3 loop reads CASSYSGRKETQYF. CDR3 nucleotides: TGTGCCAGCAGTTACTCGGGGAGGAAAGAGACCCAGTACTTC.

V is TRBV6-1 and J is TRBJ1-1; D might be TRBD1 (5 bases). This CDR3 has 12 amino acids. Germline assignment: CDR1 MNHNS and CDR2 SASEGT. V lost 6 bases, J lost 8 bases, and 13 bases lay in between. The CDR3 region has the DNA TGTGCCAGCAGACTGGACATCTTAGAAGCTTTCTTT. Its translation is CASRLDILEAFF.

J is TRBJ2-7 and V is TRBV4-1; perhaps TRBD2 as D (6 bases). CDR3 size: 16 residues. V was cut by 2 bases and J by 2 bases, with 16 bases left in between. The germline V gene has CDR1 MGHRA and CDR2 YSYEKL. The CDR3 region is CASSQSPGTYAYEQYF. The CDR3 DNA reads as TGCGCCAGCAGCCAATCCCCCGGGACTTATGCCTACGAGCAGTACTTC.

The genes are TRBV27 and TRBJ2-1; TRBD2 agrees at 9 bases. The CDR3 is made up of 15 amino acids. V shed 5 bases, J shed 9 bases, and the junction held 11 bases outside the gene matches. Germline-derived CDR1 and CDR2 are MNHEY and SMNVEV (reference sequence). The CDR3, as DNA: TGTGCCAGCAGTCACCTTAGCGGGAGAGAAGGTGAGCAGTTCTTC. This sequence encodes CASSHLSGREGEQFF.

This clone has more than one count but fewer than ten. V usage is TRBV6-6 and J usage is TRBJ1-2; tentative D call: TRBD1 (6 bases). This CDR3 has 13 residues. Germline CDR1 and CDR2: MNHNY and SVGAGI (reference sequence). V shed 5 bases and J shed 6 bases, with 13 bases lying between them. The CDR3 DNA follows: TGTGCCAGCAGTCCTAGGGGGGGCGATGGCTACACCTTC. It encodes CASSPRGGDGYTF.

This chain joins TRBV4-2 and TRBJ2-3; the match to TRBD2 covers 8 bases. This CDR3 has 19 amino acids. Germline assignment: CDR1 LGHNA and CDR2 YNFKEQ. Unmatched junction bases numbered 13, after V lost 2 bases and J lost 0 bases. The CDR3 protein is CASSQLAISGALSTDTQYF. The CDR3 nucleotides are TGTGCCAGCAGCCAACTTGCTATTAGCGGGGCCCTTAGCACAGATACGCAGTATTTT.

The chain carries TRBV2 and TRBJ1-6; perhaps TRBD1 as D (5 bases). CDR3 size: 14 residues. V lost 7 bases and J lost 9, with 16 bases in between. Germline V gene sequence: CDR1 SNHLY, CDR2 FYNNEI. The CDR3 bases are TGTGCCAGCACCGGAACAGGAATAGGTTCACCCCTCCACTTT. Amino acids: CASTGTGIGSPLHF.

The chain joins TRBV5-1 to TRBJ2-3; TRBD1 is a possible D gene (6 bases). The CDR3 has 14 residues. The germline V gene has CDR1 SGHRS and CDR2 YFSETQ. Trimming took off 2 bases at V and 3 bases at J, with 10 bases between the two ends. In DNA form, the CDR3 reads TGCGCCAGCAGCTTAAAAACAGGGACAGATACGCAGTATTTT. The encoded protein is CASSLKTGTDTQYF.